What follows are 10 T cell receptor beta chains derived from one specimen sequenced in a study of spatial heterogeneity in lung cancer. Regarding time point: sample taken at primary tumor resection. Via MiXCR, TCRdb re-called the 5' RACE reads, giving one row per CDR3 protein. This table holds roughly 48,000 distinct CDR3 sequences, less than 6% found once. Material: PBMCs, obtained at surgery. Receptor source: a male donor with early-stage non-small cell lung cancer.

In its sample, this clonotype was seen many times. The rearrangement uses TRBV5-1 and TRBJ2-1; 13 nucleotides line up with TRBD2. Germline V gene lookup returns CDR1 SGHRS and CDR2 YFSETQ. CDR3 length: 15 residues. V shed 2 bases and J 8 bases; nucleotides not matched to a gene: 4. CDR3 sequence reads: CASSFGLAGVDEQFF. Here the CDR3 DNA reads TGCGCCAGCAGCTTCGGACTAGCGGGAGTGGATGAGCAGTTCTTC.

This clonotype was detected ten times or more. This rearrangement joins TRBV28 to TRBJ2-5, with TRBD2 matching 11 bases. The CDR3 is made up of 15 amino acids. Trimming removed 8 bases from V and 1 base from J; junction bases left unmatched: 6. CDR1 and CDR2 (germline): MDHEN, SYDVKM. The CDR3 reads CASCGLAGLQETQYF. In nucleotides, the CDR3 is TGTGCCAGCTGCGGACTAGCGGGCCTCCAAGAGACCCAGTACTTC.

This clonotype was recorded a few times. The V gene is TRBV20-1, the J gene TRBJ1-5, with 11 nucleotides matching TRBD1. The CDR3 loop spans 15 amino acids. Trimming took 0 bases from V and 7 from J; bases not matched to a gene: 5. CDR1 DFQATT and CDR2 SNEGSKA come from the germline V gene (reference sequence). This chain's CDR3 is CSARDRTGGRQPQHF. In DNA, the CDR3 is TGCAGTGCTAGAGACCGGACAGGGGGCCGGCAGCCCCAGCATTTT.

This clonotype was seen at least ten times. The chain links TRBV20-1 to TRBJ2-3; D is possibly TRBD1 or TRBD2 (5 bases each). This CDR3 has 17 residues. Per the germline V gene, CDR1 is DFQATT and CDR2 is SNEGSKA (reference sequence). V lost 2 bases to trimming and J lost 0 bases, with 18 bases between them. CDR3 in amino acids: CSARFGAGEGSTDTQYF. The CDR3 nucleotides are TGCAGTGCTAGATTCGGGGCGGGCGAGGGTAGCACAGATACGCAGTATTTT.

This clonotype was counted ten times or more. V gene TRBV29-1 combines with J gene TRBJ2-5; 9 bases map to TRBD1. The V gene's germline CDR1 is SQVTM and CDR2 ANQGSEA. This CDR3 region has 12 residues. With 7 bases clipped from V and 5 bases from J, the junction kept 5 bases outside the gene matches. CDR3 sequence (DNA): TGCAGCGCGACAGGGGGGAGCGAGACCCAGTACTTC. Translation: CSATGGSETQYF.

This clonotype was recorded many times. The chain carries TRBV4-3 and TRBJ2-3, with TRBD1 matching 8 bases. The germline CDR1 and CDR2 sequences are LGHNA and YSLEER. With V trimmed by 1 base and J by 1 base, 4 bases remained unmatched. The CDR3 covers 16 residues. Here the CDR3 reads CASSQGRDRRTDTQYF. In nucleotides, the CDR3 is TGCGCCAGCAGCCAAGGGAGGGACAGGCGCACAGATACGCAGTATTTT.

The table lists this clonotype with many counts. The chain couples TRBV3-1 to TRBJ2-7; 10 bases are shared with TRBD2. The CDR3 loop spans 15 amino acids. Looked up from germline, CDR1 is LGHDT and CDR2 is YNNKEL (reference sequence). With 1 base clipped from V and 6 bases from J, the junction kept 6 bases outside the gene matches. As DNA, the CDR3 is TGTGCCAGCAGCCAAGCAACTAGCGGGATTTCCGAGCAGTACTTC. Encoded protein: CASSQATSGISEQYF.

Only a few counts were recorded for this clonotype. V usage is TRBV12-3 or TRBV12-4 and J usage is TRBJ1-6; 7 nucleotides agree with TRBD1. The CDR3 is made up of 14 amino acids. With 3 bases clipped from V and 14 bases from J, the junction kept 10 bases outside the gene matches. The chain's CDR3 is CASSFGTQGKSLHF. The CDR3 nucleotides read TGTGCCAGCAGTTTTGGGACACAGGGGAAGTCCCTCCACTTT.

This clonotype was recorded a few times. The rearrangement joins TRBV9 to TRBJ2-7, with 10 nucleotides matching TRBD1. The length of the CDR3 is 15 residues. Per the germline V gene, CDR1 is SGDLS and CDR2 is YYNGEE. The junction had 7 bases not matched to a gene; V was cut back by 0 bases and J by 7 bases. CDR3 sequence: CASSVEGTGVGEQYF. The CDR3 region has the DNA TGTGCCAGCAGCGTAGAGGGGACAGGGGTTGGAGAGCAGTACTTC.

This clonotype was counted at least ten times. The V and J genes are TRBV6-2 or TRBV6-3 and TRBJ2-5, with a weak D call TRBD1 (6 bases). V lost 2 bases and J lost 4, with 23 bases in between. This CDR3 comprises 18 residues. The germline V gene encodes CDR1 MNHEY and CDR2 SVGEGT. This CDR3 is CASSYPTGSGVSRETQYF. CDR3 nucleotides: TGTGCCAGCAGTTACCCCACAGGGTCAGGGGTTTCCCGAGAGACCCAGTACTTC.